The clone carrying this T cell receptor (beta chain) was seen once. The CDR3 covers 14 residues. Germline V gene lookup returns CDR1 SGHAT and CDR2 FQNNGV. Trimming left V 5 bases short and J 1 base short, with 8 bases between. Method: immunoSEQ multiplex PCR; TCRdb's copy keeps in-frame clones and lacks some. The sample comprises approximately 120,000 clones, less than 97% of which are singletons, and over 0.35% rests with the top ten. This specimen belongs to a study of T cell changes during pregnancy in multiple sclerosis. The V gene is TRBV11-2, the J gene TRBJ2-2; D possibly corresponds to TRBD1 (6 bases). The specimen comprised peripheral blood, sampled after pregnancy. The TCR sequence derives from a female donor with multiple sclerosis, enrolled in a pregnancy study. CDR3 amino acids: CASSQDRNTGELFF. The CDR3 coding sequence is TGTGCCAGCAGCCAGGACAGGAACACCGGGGAGCTGTTTTTT.